The entry below gives a single T cell receptor (beta chain) sequence along with its context. This receptor's antigen is unknown. No quality values exist for individual bases; no much larger clone is one base distant. The junction shows trimming of 4 bases on V and 9 bases on J, and the gene matches do not reach 18 bases of it. CDR1 and CDR2 (SGHRS, YFSETQ) derive from the germline V gene. Measured from the cysteine to the phenylalanine, the CDR3 is 16 residues long. Only the CDR3 DNA stays, 48 bases, in frame from base 1. TCRbeta CDR3 regions were amplified from genomic DNA by means of the immunoSEQ Assay, a bias-controlled multiplex PCR. The study's own analysis went as follows. The number of nucleated cells in each sample was estimated from the amplification of reference gene primers within the assay. To quantify the absolute abundance of each unique TCRbeta CDR3 rearrangement, sequence reads were collapsed and filtered. Productive Simpson clonality was computed per sample as the square root of Simpson's diversity index over productive rearrangements. TCRdb holds this immuneACCESS table with in-frame rearrangements only. Some clones are missing; in checked studies, unresolved V genes explain under half, and the rest has no known cause. That table is the source of V, J and clone size, and D and trimming were worked out from the DNA. The sample yields about 190,000 clones; roughly nine tenths were counted once. Jointly, the top ten make up 2.1% of the sample.

These data come from a study of blood T cell repertoires in COVID-19 (dated by TCRdb to 2018 to 2021). Study-level background: The collaborator samples originated in the United States, Italy and Spain and spanned the acute and convalescent phases of COVID-19. The prospective study material was composed of cDNA or gDNA derived from T cells, B-cell-depleted T cells, or PBMCs. Deeply sampled blood TCRbeta repertoires from subjects exposed to, actively infected with, or recovered from COVID-19 were included in the dataset. The repertoires were made available in a free public database intended to serve as a resource for research on the immune response to SARS-CoV-2. Samples came from the ongoing ImmuneRACE study (first 160 participants) plus 1,254 subjects from 6 global collaborators. Sample metadata almost always included a de-identified subject ID, COVID-19 status, age in years and sex. HLA class I and class II types, where available, came from metadata supplied by the sample provider rather than from assay-based typing. Overall results and qualifications from the work: The amount of clinical and demographic metadata varied by source and participant and was provided uncurated.

Whole blood was collected in K2EDTA tubes by collaborating institutions according to the institutions' own protocols. For TCRbeta analysis, collaborators shipped samples in one of three forms: frozen whole blood, isolated PBMCs, or DNA extracted from either of those sample types. The sample consisted of peripheral blood. This TCR derives from an older man with active or convalescent COVID-19. Recombination linked TRBV5-1 to TRBJ1-2, with 7 bases in between that match TRBD1. The CDR3 protein: CASSIYPGSGGGSYTF. The DNA is TGCGCCAGCAGCATATACCCTGGCTCAGGGGGTGGGAGCTACACCTTC.